This TCR beta chain comes out of a study of radiotherapy plus CTLA-4 blockade in lung cancer. Study overall: Objective responses were seen in around a sixth of patients, disease control in 25% to 35%.

Germline values: CDR1 SGHVS, CDR2 FNYEAQ. V was pared by 5 bases and J by 4 bases, with 24 bases between. This CDR3 is built from 18 residues. General study results and limits: Expansion of tumor-derived TCR clones was observed in blood after radiotherapy plus ipilimumab.

The method was immunoSEQ multiplex PCR; TCRdb's version includes in-frame clones alone and lacks a portion of them. Among more than 75,000 clones listed, around 72% were seen once. Details on this clone: The antigen remains unidentified.

The chain carries TRBV7-6 and TRBJ1-3; TRBD1 is a possible D gene (5 bases). This clonotype was sampled from a human donor with non-small cell lung cancer that progressed on radiotherapy plus ipilimumab. This specimen consisted of peripheral blood, obtained from a patient treated with radiotherapy plus ipilimumab. This chain's CDR3 is CASSPRRQGLLGGNTIYF. CDR3 DNA sequence: TGTGCCAGCAGCCCCAGGAGGCAGGGCCTGTTAGGGGGAAACACCATATATTTT. Full variable domain (remainder filled in from reference TRBV7-6 and TRBJ1-3): GAGVSQSPRYKVTKRGQDVALRCDPISGHVSLYWYRQALGQGPEFLTYFNYEAQQDKSGLPNDRFSAERPEGSISTLTIQRTEQRDSAMYRCASSPRRQGLLGGNTIYFGEGSWLTVV.